The 14 T cell receptor beta chains given below trace back to one sample, sequenced in a study of OX40 agonist ivuxolimab in advanced cancers. Assay: immunoSEQ multiplex PCR; the TCRdb copy retains only in-frame clones and omits some. Counted here are about 51,000 clones, around 84% occurring once; the ten biggest clones make up less than 25%. The sequenced sample was CD4+ or CD8+ T cells sorted from blood, obtained in a trial of the OX40 agonist ivuxolimab. Source of these receptors: an adult with an advanced solid tumor such as melanoma, head and neck, liver or kidney cancer.

The CDR3 sequence is CASSSTTGYNEQFF. The CDR3, as DNA: TGTGCCAGCAGCTCCACGACGGGCTACAATGAGCAGTTCTTC. This chain links TRBV11-3 with TRBJ2-1; D not resolved. The CDR3 has 14 amino acids. V gave up 4 bases and J gave up 3 bases, with 10 bases separating them. Germline CDR1 SGHNT, CDR2 YENEEA.

This rearrangement joins TRBV27 to TRBJ2-5; 12 nucleotides agree with TRBD2. CDR1 is MNHEY, CDR2 SMNVEV, per germline (reference sequence). V lost 9 bases, J lost 4 bases, and 9 bases stayed unmatched. The CDR3 has 15 amino acids. CDR3: CASHELAGGLETQYF. CDR3 nucleotide sequence: TGTGCCAGTCATGAACTAGCGGGGGGTCTAGAGACCCAGTACTTC.

CDR3 in amino acids: CASSQSWSTGAYEQYF. For the CDR3, the DNA is TGTGCCAGCAGCCAGTCCTGGTCTACTGGAGCCTACGAGCAGTACTTC. The rearrangement links TRBV4-2 to TRBJ2-7; D gene unclear. The CDR3 has 16 amino acids. Trimming took 3 bases from V and 2 from J, leaving 17 bases between them. Germline loops: CDR1 LGHNA, CDR2 YNFKEQ.

The chain links TRBV28 to TRBJ2-1; D uncertain. Germline V lookup: CDR1 MDHEN, CDR2 SYDVKM. The length of the CDR3 is 17 residues. V lost 1 base and J lost 0, with 13 bases in between. The CDR3: CASSLLSYPSSYNEQFF. For the CDR3, the DNA is TGTGCCAGCAGTTTATTATCCTATCCTAGCTCCTACAATGAGCAGTTCTTC.

This chain joins TRBV2 and TRBJ2-7; tentative D call: TRBD2 (5 bases). The CDR3 covers 11 residues. The V end was cut by 6 bases, the J end by 11 bases, with 14 bases between. Germline lookup yields CDR1 SNHLY and CDR2 FYNNEI. CDR3 coding DNA: TGTGCCAGCAGACAGATCTTGAGGGAGTACTTC. Translated, it gives CASRQILREYF.

The sample holds a few counts of this clone. The chain couples TRBV4-1 to TRBJ1-2, with unresolved D. Germline assignment: CDR1 MGHRA and CDR2 YSYEKL. The CDR3 spans 15 residues. The ends were cut back, 5 bases at V and 4 bases at J, with 17 bases in the middle. The CDR3 region is CASSDGSGVSYGYTF. The CDR3 region has the DNA TGCGCCAGCAGCGATGGTAGCGGGGTGAGCTATGGCTACACCTTC.

The genes are TRBV27 and TRBJ2-3; 9 nucleotides line up with TRBD1. CDR1 and CDR2 from the germline V gene are MNHEY and SMNVEV (reference sequence). This CDR3 has 13 amino acids. V trimming: 6 bases; J trimming: 5 bases; junction bases outside the gene matches: 3. The CDR3 here is CASRDRGIDTQYF. CDR3 bases: TGTGCCAGCAGAGACAGGGGGATAGATACGCAGTATTTT.

The chain employs TRBV6-6 and TRBJ2-1, with 8 bases fitting TRBD1. Germline loops: CDR1 MNHNY, CDR2 SVGAGI (reference sequence). The CDR3 has 15 amino acids. V was pared by 4 bases and J by 0 bases, with 2 bases of the junction left unmatched. The CDR3 region is CASSSTGGSYNEQFF. As DNA, the CDR3 is TGTGCCAGCAGTTCCACAGGGGGCTCCTACAATGAGCAGTTCTTC.

This clone was picked up a small number of times. This chain connects TRBV28 to TRBJ1-3, with no clear D. Germline-derived CDR1 and CDR2 are MDHEN and SYDVKM. This CDR3 has 14 amino acids. Trimming left V 3 bases short and J 0 bases short, with 6 bases between. DNA of the CDR3: TGTGCCAGCAGTTTTCGTTTCTCTGGAAACACCATATATTTT. This encodes CASSFRFSGNTIYF.

The chain employs TRBV28 and TRBJ1-5; D is perhaps TRBD1 (6 bases). The CDR3 spans 16 residues. V lost 8 bases, J lost 0 bases, and 17 bases lay in between. Germline CDR1 and CDR2: MDHEN and SYDVKM. CDR3 protein: CASYPDRLYSNQPQHF. DNA for the CDR3: TGTGCCAGCTATCCCGACAGGCTCTATAGCAATCAGCCCCAGCATTTT.

This clone was seen a few times. The chain recombines TRBV19 with TRBJ2-1; weak D call: TRBD2 (5 bases). Trimming cost V 3 bases and J 2 bases, with 17 bases left between them. CDR1 and CDR2 (germline): LNHDA, SQIVND (reference sequence). The CDR3 is made up of 17 amino acids. The DNA of the CDR3 is TGTGCCAGTAGTATCACCAGCGGCGACGCAACCTACAATGAGCAGTTCTTC. It yields the protein CASSITSGDATYNEQFF.

The rearrangement joins TRBV5-4 to TRBJ2-7; D is unresolved. This CDR3 contains 12 residues. The V end was cut by 4 bases, the J end by 4 bases, with 9 bases between. Germline V CDR1 and CDR2: SGHNT, YYREEE (reference sequence). CDR3 bases: TGTGCCAGCAGCCAGACCAATTACGAGCAGTACTTC. This encodes CASSQTNYEQYF.

The chain links TRBV27 to TRBJ2-2, with a possible D match to TRBD1 (6 bases). The ends were cut back, 3 bases at V and 1 base at J, with 12 bases in the middle. CDR3 length: 16 amino acids. Looked up from germline, CDR1 is MNHEY and CDR2 is SMNVEV (reference sequence). Here the CDR3 reads CASSLGFRGNTGELFF. As DNA, the CDR3 is TGTGCCAGCAGTTTGGGTTTCAGGGGGAACACCGGGGAGCTGTTTTTT.

V and J are TRBV7-3 and TRBJ2-3, with 7 positions matching TRBD2. The CDR3 consists of 17 residues. The germline CDR1 and CDR2 sequences are SGHTA and FQGTGA. V dropped 2 bases and J dropped 3; count of bases not matched to a gene: 11. Written as DNA, the CDR3 is TGTGCCAGCAGCTTATCGGGGCGGGAGAGACTTACAGATACGCAGTATTTT. Translated, it gives CASSLSGRERLTDTQYF.